This TCR beta chain appears in the sequencing data of a study of blood T cell repertoires in COVID-19. Across the whole study: Donors in the United States, Italy and Spain gave samples during acute or convalescent COVID-19. The cDNA or gDNA used as material had been derived from T cells, B-cell-depleted T cells, or PBMCs.

V lost 4 bases and J lost 0, with 12 bases in between. The CDR3 has 15 residues. Germline loops: CDR1 LGHNA, CDR2 YNFKEQ. Source study methods: Amplifying reference gene primers gave estimates of nucleated cell counts. Generated by immunoSEQ multiplex PCR, the TCRdb table keeps only in-frame clones and is missing some. The D gene and trimming were derived from the DNA, and the V and J assignments and clone size from that table. Of hundreds of thousands of clones in the sample, 86% were seen once. The chain joins TRBV4-2 to TRBJ1-1; the D is unclear. The source of this sequence is a woman under 40 who had recovered from COVID-19. Sequencing was carried out using peripheral blood. CDR3 DNA sequence: TGTGCCAGCAGCCTCATCGCCGGGATGAACACTGAAGCTTTCTTT. This translates into CASSLIAGMNTEAFF.